The 22 T cell receptor beta chains listed next were all sequenced from one sample in a study of blood T cells in healthy people across ages. The authors ran a second PCR of roughly 6 to 12 cycles using a sample-barcoded 5' primer and a J-beta primer mix. TCRdb passed the 5' RACE reads through MiXCR, listing each CDR3 protein once. The repertoire includes about 570,000 distinct CDR3 sequences, about 27% of them detected once, and 3.6% sits in the top ten. The same data also contributed to another study, on T cells of mothers and their children.

Sequences were obtained from blood. The receptors here all came from a boy aged 2 to 10 in good health.

The chain links TRBV10-3 to TRBJ1-2; D is perhaps TRBD1 (6 bases). This CDR3 contains 15 residues. Germline V gene data show CDR1 as ENHRY and CDR2 as SYGVKD. V lost 6 bases, J lost 4 bases, and 18 bases lay in between. The CDR3 spells CAIRSGGQGSYGYTF. Here the CDR3 DNA reads TGTGCCATCAGATCAGGCGGGCAGGGGAGCTATGGCTACACCTTC.

The chain joins TRBV7-9 to TRBJ2-5, with TRBD1 matching 8 bases. Germline assignment: CDR1 SEHNR and CDR2 FQNEAQ (reference sequence). The CDR3 loop spans 16 amino acids. V gave up 5 bases and J gave up 2 bases; unmatched junction bases: 10. In nucleotides, the CDR3 is TGTGCCAGCAGCGCCACGGACAGGGCCATTCAAGAGACCCAGTACTTC. This sequence encodes CASSATDRAIQETQYF. Variable domain in full (rest from reference TRBV7-9 and TRBJ2-5): DTGVSQNPRHKITKRGQNVTFRCDPISEHNRLYWYRQTLGQGPEFLTYFQNEAQLEKSRLLSDRFSAERPKGSFSTLEIQRTEQGDSAMYLCASSATDRAIQETQYFGPGTRLLVL.

This clonotype showed up just a few times. The chain has TRBV29-1 and TRBJ2-3; 11 nucleotides agree with TRBD2. The germline gives CDR1 SQVTM, CDR2 ANQGSEA. This CDR3 comprises 14 residues. V shed 5 bases, J shed 0 bases, and the junction held 1 base outside the gene matches. CDR3 residues: CSVRTSGSTDTQYF. In DNA, the CDR3 is TGCAGCGTTCGGACTAGCGGGAGCACAGATACGCAGTATTTT.

This clonotype was seen only once. This chain uses TRBV20-1 with TRBJ2-5, with 8 bases fitting TRBD2. CDR1 and CDR2 (germline): DFQATT, SNEGSKA (reference sequence). This CDR3 has 14 amino acids. V lost 6 bases and J lost 2; bases outside the gene matches: 8. The CDR3 sequence is CSAVGGRTQETQYF. CDR3 nucleotides: TGCAGTGCGGTTGGCGGGAGGACTCAAGAGACCCAGTACTTC.

This chain connects TRBV7-9 to TRBJ1-2, with TRBD1 matching 7 bases. Trimming at V came to 0 bases and at J to 4 bases, leaving 5 bases not matched to a gene. Germline V lookup: CDR1 SEHNR, CDR2 FQNEAQ (reference sequence). The CDR3 loop spans 15 amino acids. The CDR3 here is CASSLADRVFYGYTF. DNA for the CDR3: TGTGCCAGCAGCTTAGCCGACAGGGTCTTCTATGGCTACACCTTC.

V usage is TRBV13 and J usage is TRBJ2-1, with D maybe TRBD2 (8 bases). V lost 6 bases to trimming and J lost 8 bases, with 23 bases between them. The germline CDR1 and CDR2 sequences are PRHDT and FYEKMQ (reference sequence). This CDR3 comprises 16 residues. The CDR3 sequence: CASSQGGLVVIDEQFF. DNA for the CDR3: TGTGCCAGCAGTCAGGGGGGACTAGTCGTCATCGATGAGCAGTTCTTC.

J is TRBJ1-4 and V is TRBV9; possible D gene TRBD1, 6 bases. The CDR3 consists of 14 residues. Germline loops: CDR1 SGDLS, CDR2 YYNGEE. V was shortened by 3 bases and J by 0 bases, with 6 bases between the two germline ends. The CDR3 DNA reads TGTGCCAGCAGCGGGACAGCAACTAATGAAAAACTGTTTTTT. As protein: CASSGTATNEKLFF.

The J gene is TRBJ1-3, the V gene TRBV11-2; no clear D. Germline V lookup: CDR1 SGHAT, CDR2 FQNNGV. The CDR3 totals 15 residues. Trimming removed 2 bases from V and 0 bases from J, with 8 bases in between. The CDR3 spells CASSLYSNSGNTIYF. Written as DNA, the CDR3 is TGTGCCAGCAGCTTATACAGTAACTCTGGAAACACCATATATTTT.

The sample holds a few counts of this clonotype. The chain is built from TRBV12-5 and TRBJ2-5, with 9 bases identical to TRBD2. The CDR3 is 16 residues long. Per the germline V gene, CDR1 is LGHNT and CDR2 is FRNRAP. V lost 7 bases and J lost 6; bases outside the gene matches: 15. CDR3 in DNA: TGTGCTAGTGTCCAAGATCCGGCGGGGGGGCCACAGACCCAGTACTTC. It yields the protein CASVQDPAGGPQTQYF. Combining the CDR3 with reference TRBV12-5 and TRBJ2-5 gives the whole variable domain DARVTQTPRHKVTEMGQEVTMRCQPILGHNTVFWYRQTMMQGLELLAYFRNRAPLDDSGMPKDRFSAEMPDATLATLKIQPSEPRDSAVYFCASVQDPAGGPQTQYFGPGTRLLVL.

J is TRBJ1-4 and V is TRBV29-1, with D perhaps TRBD1 (5 bases). The CDR3 is made up of 11 amino acids. Germline lookup yields CDR1 SQVTM and CDR2 ANQGSEA. V dropped 6 bases and J dropped 8 bases, with 10 bases sitting between them. As DNA, the CDR3 is TGCAGCGTGGAAACAGGAGAAAAACTGTTTTTT. Protein: CSVETGEKLFF.

V gene TRBV25-1 combines with J gene TRBJ2-2; perhaps TRBD1 as D (5 bases). V lost 1 base, J lost 1 base, and 7 bases lay in between. Germline lookup yields CDR1 MGHDK and CDR2 SYGVNS. The length of the CDR3 is 15 residues. The CDR3 DNA reads as TGTGCCAGCAGTGAATCAGGGTGGAACACCGGGGAGCTGTTTTTT. Its protein product is CASSESGWNTGELFF.

This clonotype was recorded a few times. The V gene is TRBV20-1, the J gene TRBJ2-3, with TRBD2 matching over 8 bases. The CDR3 covers 15 residues. V lost 5 bases, J lost 1 base, and 8 bases stayed unmatched. Per germline, CDR1 DFQATT and CDR2 SNEGSKA (reference sequence). The chain's CDR3 is CSASRGAGGTDTQYF. In nucleotides, the CDR3 is TGCAGTGCTTCACGGGGAGCGGGGGGCACAGATACGCAGTATTTT.

On this clonotype: A read error may produce the germline difference seen at one junction end. The CDR3 nucleotides are TGTGCCAGCTCACCAGATGCGGGCCCCTCCTCCAATGAGCAGTTCTTC. Amino acid sequence: CASSPDAGPSSNEQFF. The rearrangement joins TRBV18 to TRBJ2-1; perhaps TRBD2 as D (5 bases). Germline-derived CDR1 and CDR2 are KGHSH and LQKENI. The CDR3 loop spans 16 amino acids.

In this sample, this clonotype turned up a few times. The J gene is TRBJ2-2, the V gene TRBV6-5; D gene unclear. The ends were cut back, 9 bases at V and 0 bases at J, with 8 bases in the middle. The CDR3 loop spans 13 amino acids. Germline loops: CDR1 MNHEY, CDR2 SVGAGI. The CDR3 reads CASRRSNTGELFF. In nucleotides, the CDR3 is TGTGCCAGTCGACGGTCGAACACCGGGGAGCTGTTTTTT.

This clonotype was seen only a few times. The DNA for the CDR3 is TGCGCCAGCAGCCAAGAACAGGGACTAGCGGTCTCCTACAATGAGCAGTTCTTC. Translation gives CASSQEQGLAVSYNEQFF. The V call is TRBV4-3, the J call TRBJ2-1, with 11 bases that match TRBD2. Germline V gives CDR1 LGHNA, CDR2 YSLEER. Germline trimming cut 0 bases from V and 0 bases from J; bases unmatched to any gene: 4. The CDR3 runs 18 residues.

This clonotype was detected many times. The rearrangement joins TRBV7-8 to TRBJ1-5, with 7 nucleotides matching TRBD1. CDR1 is SGHVS and CDR2 is FQNEAQ in the germline V gene. The CDR3 is 15 residues long. Trimming removed 5 bases from V and 6 bases from J; junction bases left unmatched: 10. CDR3 loop: CASSQRQGPSQPQHF. The CDR3 DNA reads TGTGCCAGCAGCCAACGACAGGGTCCAAGTCAGCCCCAGCATTTT. The variable domain in full, completed from reference TRBV7-8 and TRBJ1-5, reads GAGVSQSPRYKVAKRGQDVALRCDPISGHVSLFWYQQALGQGPEFLTYFQNEAQLDKSGLPSDRFFAERPEGSVSTLKIQRTQQEDSAVYLCASSQRQGPSQPQHFGDGTRLSIL.

J is TRBJ2-1 and V is TRBV28; the D gene is possibly TRBD1 (6 bases). Trimming pared 3 bases from V and 2 bases from J, leaving 11 bases between. Per the germline V gene, CDR1 is MDHEN and CDR2 is SYDVKM. CDR3 length equals 15 residues. The CDR3 region is CASSLPGTPYNEQFF. In DNA form, the CDR3 reads TGTGCCAGCAGTTTGCCCGGGACACCCTACAATGAGCAGTTCTTC. The full variable domain, with the rest looked up from reference TRBV28 and TRBJ2-1, is DVKVTQSSRYLVKRTGEKVFLECVQDMDHENMFWYRQDPGLGLRLIYFSYDVKMKEKGDIPEGYSVSREKKERFSLILESASTNQTSMYLCASSLPGTPYNEQFFGPGTRLTVL.

This clonotype was counted many times. The rearrangement uses TRBV29-1 and TRBJ1-1, with a possible D match to TRBD1 (5 bases). The CDR3 has 13 residues. In germline, CDR1 is SQVTM, CDR2 ANQGSEA. Trimming removed 0 bases at V and 10 bases at J, with 15 bases between. The CDR3 sequence is CSVEDRGVSLAFF. DNA for the CDR3: TGCAGCGTTGAAGATCGGGGGGTGTCTTTAGCTTTCTTT.

This clonotype was detected a few times. The rearrangement uses TRBV12-3 or TRBV12-4 and TRBJ1-4; tentatively, D is TRBD1 (6 bases). The CDR3 runs to 14 residues. V lost 3 bases and J lost 8, with 13 bases in between. The CDR3 loop reads CASSFMGAGEKLFF. The CDR3 region has the DNA TGTGCCAGCAGTTTCATGGGGGCGGGCGAAAAACTGTTTTTT.

The chain is built from TRBV7-9 and TRBJ2-5; 8 bases fit TRBD2. There are 14 residues in the CDR3. Unmatched junction bases numbered 5, after V lost 3 bases and J lost 5 bases. Germline assignment: CDR1 SEHNR and CDR2 FQNEAQ (reference sequence). Here the CDR3 DNA reads TGTGCCAGCAGCTTCGCGGGAGGACGTGAGACCCAGTACTTC. It yields the protein CASSFAGGRETQYF. Looking up the rest from reference TRBV7-9 and TRBJ2-5 gives the full variable domain: DTGVSQNPRHKITKRGQNVTFRCDPISEHNRLYWYRQTLGQGPEFLTYFQNEAQLEKSRLLSDRFSAERPKGSFSTLEIQRTEQGDSAMYLCASSFAGGRETQYFGPGTRLLVL.

This clonotype has only a few counts. The chain combines TRBV20-1 with TRBJ2-3; D remains ambiguous. The CDR3 runs to 16 residues. Germline V gene sequence: CDR1 DFQATT, CDR2 SNEGSKA (reference sequence). The germline V and J ends were trimmed by 0 bases and 5 bases, with 18 bases remaining between them. The CDR3 sequence: CSARDFSAPEVDTQYF. In nucleotides, the CDR3 is TGCAGTGCTAGAGATTTTTCGGCCCCCGAAGTAGATACGCAGTATTTT.

The chain has TRBV2 and TRBJ1-4; the D gene is possibly TRBD1 (5 bases). CDR3 length: 14 residues. Between the trimmed V and J ends, which lost 6 bases and 8 bases, there was a span of 16 bases. CDR1 SNHLY and CDR2 FYNNEI come from the germline V gene. CDR3 DNA sequence: TGTGCCAGCAGCCCCAGGGAGCCGAAGGAAAAACTGTTTTTT. Translation gives CASSPREPKEKLFF.